A single sample gave rise to the 6 T cell receptor beta chains below, sequenced in a study of blood T cell repertoires in COVID-19 (dated by TCRdb to the early 2020s). The library was built by means of the immunoSEQ multiplex PCR assay. The table comes from immuneACCESS by way of TCRdb, which keeps in-frame sequences with V and J called. Part of the clones is missing from these tables; in studies checked, under half for an unresolved V gene and the rest for unknown reasons. The sample yields about 480,000 clones; 75% to 90% were counted once. The top ten constitute over 0.7% of the sample. The sequenced material came from peripheral blood. The receptors were gathered from a man aged 18-30 years with COVID-19, enrolled during active disease.

The V gene is TRBV7-6, the J gene TRBJ2-2; D is perhaps TRBD1 (5 bases). The CDR3 spans 17 residues. CDR1 is SGHVS and CDR2 is FNYEAQ in the germline V gene. Trimming left V 5 bases short and J 3 bases short, with 19 bases between. The CDR3 spells CASSKRQGTGYTGELFF. CDR3 coding DNA: TGTGCCAGCAGCAAGAGGCAGGGAACGGGTTACACCGGGGAGCTGTTTTTT.

The chain recombines TRBV7-3 with TRBJ2-1, with 13 bases lining up with TRBD2. Germline trimming cut 4 bases from V and 0 bases from J; bases unmatched to any gene: 6. CDR1 SGHTA and CDR2 FQGTGA come from the germline V gene. The CDR3 consists of 18 residues. CDR3 residues: CASSSGTSGTSSYNEQFF. The DNA of the CDR3 is TGTGCCAGCAGCTCAGGGACTAGCGGGACTAGCTCCTACAATGAGCAGTTCTTC.

The chain employs TRBV7-8 and TRBJ2-1, with 12 bases identical to TRBD1. Germline V gene sequence: CDR1 SGHVS, CDR2 FQNEAQ. CDR3 size: 17 residues. The J segment lost 7 bases and the V segment lost 5 bases, leaving 12 bases of the junction unmatched. CDR3 loop: CASSPRGTGGARNEQFF. The CDR3 region has the DNA TGTGCCAGCAGCCCCCGTGGGACAGGGGGCGCCAGGAATGAGCAGTTCTTC.

V usage is TRBV11-2 and J usage is TRBJ2-1; 9 nucleotides match TRBD1. In germline, CDR1 is SGHAT, CDR2 FQNNGV. The junction had 2 bases not matched to a gene; V was cut back by 6 bases and J by 8 bases. This CDR3 has 12 residues. CDR3 sequence reads: CASRTGGHEQFF. CDR3 in DNA: TGTGCCAGCAGAACAGGGGGCCATGAGCAGTTCTTC.

The chain uses TRBV15 and TRBJ2-1; TRBD2 matches 8 bases. The CDR3 has 15 residues. Unmatched junction bases numbered 9, after V lost 4 bases and J lost 7 bases. Germline lookup yields CDR1 LNHNV and CDR2 YYDKDF (reference sequence). CDR3: CATSTGRGDTNEQFF. The CDR3 DNA follows: TGTGCCACCAGCACCGGGAGGGGGGACACAAATGAGCAGTTCTTC.

This clone was seen a single time. The chain combines TRBV7-8 with TRBJ2-1; 8 bases match TRBD1. The germline V gene has CDR1 SGHVS and CDR2 FQNEAQ. The CDR3 extends over 17 amino acids. V lost 3 bases to trimming and J lost 7 bases; unmatched junction nucleotides: 14. The CDR3 coding sequence is TGTGCCAGCAGCTTGGCCGGTAGGACAGGGATTAGGAATGAGCAGTTCTTC. This encodes CASSLAGRTGIRNEQFF. The full variable domain, its missing parts supplied by reference TRBV7-8 and TRBJ2-1, is GAGVSQSPRYKVAKRGQDVALRCDPISGHVSLFWYQQALGQGPEFLTYFQNEAQLDKSGLPSDRFFAERPEGSVSTLKIQRTQQEDSAVYLCASSLAGRTGIRNEQFFGPGTRLTVL.